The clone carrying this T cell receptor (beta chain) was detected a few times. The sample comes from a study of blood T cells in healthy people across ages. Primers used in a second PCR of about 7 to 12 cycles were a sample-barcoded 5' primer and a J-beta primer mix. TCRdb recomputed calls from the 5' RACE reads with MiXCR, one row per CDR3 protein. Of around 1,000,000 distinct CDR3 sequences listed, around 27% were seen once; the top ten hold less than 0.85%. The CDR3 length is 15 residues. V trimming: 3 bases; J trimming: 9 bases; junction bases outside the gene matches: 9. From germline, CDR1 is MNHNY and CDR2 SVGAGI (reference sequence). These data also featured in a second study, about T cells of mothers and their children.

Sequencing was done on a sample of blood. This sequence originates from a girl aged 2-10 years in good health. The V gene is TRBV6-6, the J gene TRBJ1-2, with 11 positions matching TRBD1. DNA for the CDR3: TGTGCCAGCAGTTATACGGACAGGGGGCGTCGGAGCTACACCTTC. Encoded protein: CASSYTDRGRRSYTF.